The next 25 T cell receptor beta chains were all read from a single sample in a study of blood T cell repertoires in COVID-19. TCRdb's table, derived via immunoSEQ multiplex PCR, lists solely in-frame clones and lacks some. The sample includes about 130,000 clones, around 85% of them seen just once. Sequencing was performed on peripheral blood. These receptors were collected from a human donor in a cohort sampled during active COVID-19.

V usage is TRBV5-4 and J usage is TRBJ2-1; the D is unclear. Germline V gene data show CDR1 as SGHNT and CDR2 as YYREEE (reference sequence). The CDR3 spans 12 residues. The ends were cut back, 2 bases at V and 7 bases at J, with 7 bases in the middle. The CDR3, as DNA: TGTGCCAGCAGCTTTATAATGAATGAGCAGTTCTTC. This encodes CASSFIMNEQFF.

The J gene is TRBJ1-1, the V gene TRBV12-3 or TRBV12-4; D call uncertain. The ends were cut back, 7 bases at V and 6 bases at J, with 15 bases in the middle. The CDR3 sequence is 13 residues long. CDR3 bases: TGTGCCAGCACCTGGACGGGGTCCGCTGAAGCTTTCTTT. Translation: CASTWTGSAEAFF.

This chain uses TRBV18 with TRBJ1-1, with no clear D. CDR3 size: 14 residues. Trimming stripped 5 bases from V and 8 bases from J, with 18 bases between. Looked up from germline, CDR1 is KGHSH and CDR2 is LQKENI. The CDR3 reads CASSSEGWAMEAFF. Written as DNA, the CDR3 is TGTGCCAGCTCAAGTGAGGGCTGGGCCATGGAAGCTTTCTTT. Based on the CDR3 plus reference TRBV18 and TRBJ1-1, the full variable domain is NAGVMQNPRHLVRRRGQEARLRCSPMKGHSHVYWYRQLPEEGLKFMVYLQKENIIDESGMPKERFSAEFPKEGPSILRIQQVVRGDSAAYFCASSSEGWAMEAFFGQGTRLTVV.

The V gene is TRBV6-2 or TRBV6-3, the J gene TRBJ2-1, with D possibly matching TRBD1 (5 bases). CDR1 and CDR2 from the germline V gene are MNHEY and SVGEGT. CDR3 length: 13 amino acids. Trimming took 5 bases from V and 4 from J, leaving 9 bases between them. For the CDR3, the DNA is TGTGCCAGCAGTCCAGGGTGGTACAATGAGCAGTTCTTC. Its translation: CASSPGWYNEQFF.

This chain's CDR3 is CASSLHEGGNQPQHF. In nucleotides, the CDR3 is TGTGCCAGCAGCTTACATGAGGGCGGCAATCAGCCCCAGCATTTT. The chain uses TRBV7-9 and TRBJ1-5; unclear D gene. Germline assignment: CDR1 SEHNR and CDR2 FQNEAQ (reference sequence). CDR3 length equals 15 residues. V was cut by 2 bases and J by 2 bases, with 10 bases left in between. Based on the CDR3 plus reference TRBV7-9 and TRBJ1-5, the full variable domain is DTGVSQNPRHKITKRGQNVTFRCDPISEHNRLYWYRQTLGQGPEFLTYFQNEAQLEKSRLLSDRFSAERPKGSFSTLEIQRTEQGDSAMYLCASSLHEGGNQPQHFGDGTRLSIL.

The chain has TRBV19 and TRBJ1-1, with 9 bases matching TRBD1. Looked up from germline, CDR1 is LNHDA and CDR2 is SQIVND (reference sequence). Losses at the gene ends were 4 bases for V and 5 bases for J; bases not matched to a gene: 2. The CDR3 is 13 amino acids. This CDR3 reads CASSTGQGTEAFF. The CDR3 bases are TGTGCCAGTAGTACCGGACAGGGGACTGAAGCTTTCTTT.

This clone was detected only once. The chain couples TRBV15 to TRBJ1-6; 7 positions agree with TRBD1. The J segment lost 9 bases and the V segment lost 4 bases, leaving 9 bases of the junction unmatched. Germline lookup yields CDR1 LNHNV and CDR2 YYDKDF (reference sequence). This CDR3 is built from 15 residues. As DNA, the CDR3 is TGTGCCACCAGCACCGGCAGGGGGAGCGTTTCACCCCTCCACTTT. This translates into CATSTGRGSVSPLHF.

The chain has TRBV4-1 and TRBJ2-5; 8 nucleotides agree with TRBD1. The CDR3 has 17 residues. The V gene's germline CDR1 is MGHRA and CDR2 YSYEKL. V was pared by 0 bases and J by 0 bases, with 6 bases of the junction left unmatched. The chain's CDR3 is CASSQERRDRYQETQYF. Here the CDR3 DNA reads TGCGCCAGCAGCCAAGAGAGAAGGGACAGGTACCAAGAGACCCAGTACTTC.

This chain connects TRBV28 to TRBJ1-2; weak D call: TRBD1 (5 bases). Germline CDR1 and CDR2: MDHEN and SYDVKM. With 7 bases removed from V and 4 bases from J, the gap between germline ends came to 16 bases. This CDR3 region has 14 residues. The CDR3 DNA is TGTGCCAGCATCTCGGAAGGGGCCCCCTATGGCTACACCTTC. It specifies CASISEGAPYGYTF.

The gene calls are TRBV5-4 and TRBJ1-6; no reliable D call. This CDR3 is built from 16 residues. V was trimmed by 4 bases and J by 7 bases, leaving 18 bases between them. Germline-derived CDR1 and CDR2 are SGHNT and YYREEE (reference sequence). In nucleotides, the CDR3 is TGTGCCAGCAGCCCGCTACTTCCAAATGTAAATTCACCCCTCCACTTT. It codes for CASSPLLPNVNSPLHF. Together with reference TRBV5-4 and TRBJ1-6, the CDR3 gives the full variable domain: ETGVTQSPTHLIKTRGQQVTLRCSSQSGHNTVSWYQQALGQGPQFIFQYYREEENGRGNFPPRFSGLQFPNYSSELNVNALELDDSALYLCASSPLLPNVNSPLHFGNGTRLTVT.

V usage is TRBV23-1 and J usage is TRBJ1-2; D is undetermined. TRBV23-1 is an ORF; its function is uncertain. V lost 6 bases and J 4 bases, leaving 18 bases between the germline ends. The CDR3 spans 15 residues. The CDR3 DNA reads TGCGCCAGCAGCCCGCGCCCTTCCAGGATCTATGGCTACACCTTC. It yields the protein CASSPRPSRIYGYTF.

The CDR3 is CASSVVGQGLGEQFF. For the CDR3, the DNA is TGTGCCAGCAGCGTAGTGGGACAGGGTTTAGGTGAGCAGTTCTTC. This chain uses TRBV9 with TRBJ2-1; 9 bases match TRBD1. This CDR3 region has 15 residues. Germline V lookup: CDR1 SGDLS, CDR2 YYNGEE. V lost 0 bases and J lost 9; bases outside the gene matches: 7.

This clone occurred a few times. The chain combines TRBV2 with TRBJ2-7; D unresolved. The CDR3 consists of 12 residues. V lost 6 bases and J 2 bases, leaving 8 bases between the germline ends. CDR1 SNHLY and CDR2 FYNNEI come from the germline V gene. In DNA form, the CDR3 reads TGTGCCAGCAGCGCCTGGCCCTACGAGCAGTACGTC. It translates to CASSAWPYEQYV.

The CDR3 DNA follows: TGTGCCAGCAGTCCGAAGCCGTTTCGGACAGAGGCATATTCACCCCTCCACTTT. It is translated as CASSPKPFRTEAYSPLHF. This chain connects TRBV27 to TRBJ1-6, with TRBD1 as a possible D gene (6 bases). Trimming cost V 5 bases and J 8 bases, with 25 bases left between them. CDR3 length equals 18 residues. The germline V gene has CDR1 MNHEY and CDR2 SMNVEV (reference sequence).

The chain joins TRBV9 to TRBJ1-5; D ambiguous. Germline CDR1 reads SGDLS; CDR2 reads YYNGEE. This CDR3 has 15 amino acids. The V and J ends lost 4 bases and 4 bases respectively, with 15 bases between them. The CDR3 sequence: CASSYGLGDNQPQHF. The CDR3 nucleotides are TGTGCCAGCAGCTACGGACTGGGAGATAATCAGCCCCAGCATTTT.

The chain links TRBV4-3 to TRBJ2-3; 11 nucleotides match TRBD2. Germline CDR1 is LGHNA and CDR2 is YSLEER. The CDR3 has 18 residues. The trim removed 0 bases at V and 1 base at J, leaving 6 bases unmatched. The CDR3 coding sequence is TGCGCCAGCAGCCAAGATGAGGGGACTAGCGGACGCACAGATACGCAGTATTTT. It encodes CASSQDEGTSGRTDTQYF.

The table lists this clone with a count of one. The chain uses TRBV9 and TRBJ2-3; 9 bases align to TRBD1. Per germline, CDR1 SGDLS and CDR2 YYNGEE. The CDR3 covers 14 residues. V lost 3 bases, J lost 8 bases, and 7 bases stayed unmatched. CDR3 sequence (DNA): TGTGCCAGCAGCGCGGGACAGGGAGGGGCTACGCAGTATTTT. Amino acid sequence: CASSAGQGGATQYF.

V and J are TRBV7-2 and TRBJ1-5, with a tentative D call TRBD1 (6 bases). V was shortened by 5 bases and J by 6 bases, with 20 bases between the two germline ends. The CDR3 runs 16 residues. Germline assignment: CDR1 SGHTA and CDR2 FQGNSA. CDR3 loop: CASSPTFGQYTQPQHF. The CDR3 bases are TGTGCCAGCAGCCCCACCTTCGGACAGTATACTCAGCCCCAGCATTTT.

This chain uses TRBV5-1 with TRBJ2-1; TRBD2 aligns across 12 bases. The CDR3 runs to 17 residues. Unmatched junction bases numbered 10, after V lost 0 bases and J lost 9 bases. Germline V gives CDR1 SGHRS, CDR2 YFSETQ. Here the CDR3 DNA reads TGCGCCAGCAGCTTGGGCCTAAGACTAGCGGGAGCCGTTGAGCAGTTCTTC. This sequence encodes CASSLGLRLAGAVEQFF.

This sequence joins TRBV6-2 or TRBV6-3 and TRBJ2-5; the match to TRBD2 covers 9 bases. This CDR3 has 15 amino acids. V was pared by 0 bases and J by 5 bases, with 4 bases of the junction left unmatched. CDR1 MNHEY and CDR2 SVGEGT come from the germline V gene. The CDR3 region has the DNA TGTGCCAGCAGTTACTCAGCGGGAGGATCGGAGACCCAGTACTTC. Protein: CASSYSAGGSETQYF.

The rearrangement links TRBV4-1 to TRBJ2-7; 9 nucleotides match TRBD1. The V segment lost 3 bases and the J segment 0 bases; nucleotides outside the gene matches: 6. Germline V gene sequence: CDR1 MGHRA, CDR2 YSYEKL. There are 16 residues in the CDR3. This chain's CDR3 is CASSQGWTGDSYEQYF. The CDR3 coding sequence is TGCGCCAGCAGCCAGGGGTGGACAGGGGACTCCTACGAGCAGTACTTC.

V usage is TRBV7-9 and J usage is TRBJ2-3, with 7 bases fitting TRBD2. The CDR3 length is 15 residues. Germline trimming cut 5 bases from V and 4 bases from J; bases unmatched to any gene: 9. The germline gives CDR1 SEHNR, CDR2 FQNEAQ (reference sequence). The DNA for the CDR3 is TGTGCCAGCAGCCTTTGGACTAGTCTCCCAGATACGCAGTATTTT. Translation gives CASSLWTSLPDTQYF.

V gene TRBV11-3 combines with J gene TRBJ1-5, with D perhaps TRBD1 (6 bases). The CDR3 contains 18 residues. V was cut by 5 bases and J by 2 bases, with 22 bases left in between. The V gene's germline CDR1 is SGHNT and CDR2 YENEEA. For the CDR3, the DNA is TGTGCCAGCAGCCCCTTGTTTCGGGACACCGAATGCAATCAGCCCCAGCATTTT. It encodes CASSPLFRDTECNQPQHF. Complete variable domain (other parts from reference TRBV11-3 and TRBJ1-5): EAGVVQSPRYKIIEKKQPVAFWCNPISGHNTLYWYLQNLGQGPELLIRYENEEAVDDSQLPKDRFSAERLKGVDSTLKIQPAELGDSAVYLCASSPLFRDTECNQPQHFGDGTRLSIL.

The chain couples TRBV4-3 to TRBJ2-5; D is perhaps TRBD2 (5 bases). V was pared by 0 bases and J by 2 bases, with 22 bases between. Germline V lookup: CDR1 LGHNA, CDR2 YSLEER. This CDR3 region has 19 residues. The CDR3 sequence is CASSQEWRSLGLEQETQYF. In DNA form, the CDR3 reads TGCGCCAGCAGCCAAGAGTGGAGGTCGCTGGGTCTGGAGCAAGAGACCCAGTACTTC.

This sequence joins TRBV9 and TRBJ2-3; TRBD2 matches 11 bases. Germline V CDR1 and CDR2: SGDLS, YYNGEE. This CDR3 is built from 19 residues. Losses at the gene ends were 4 bases for V and 2 bases for J; bases not matched to a gene: 15. CDR3 sequence reads: CASSTPTRGTSGNTDTQYF. As DNA, the CDR3 is TGTGCCAGCAGCACCCCAACCCGTGGGACTAGCGGTAACACAGATACGCAGTATTTT.